This entry concerns a single TCR beta chain. Other DNA sequences from this sample encode an identical CDR3 as well. Trimming removed 5 bases at V and 2 bases at J, with 13 bases between. Germline V gene sequence: CDR1 SGHRS, CDR2 YFSETQ. This CDR3 comprises 15 residues. These data come from a study of shared clonotypes between healthy human individuals. Data came from immunoSEQ multiplex PCR; TCRdb stores just in-frame clones and leaves some out. This sample yields around 2.1 million clones, of which approximately 94% are seen a single time; more than 0.1% belongs to the top ten. The V call is TRBV5-1, the J call TRBJ2-2; TRBD2 is a possible D gene (6 bases). Sequenced material: naive CD4+ T cells sorted from blood. Indicated subset: CD45RA+ positively selected. This receptor was taken from a man younger than 30 in good health. The CDR3, as DNA: TGCGCCAGCAGTTTTGGGACTGCTAACACCGGGGAGCTGTTTTTT. Its protein product is CASSFGTANTGELFF.